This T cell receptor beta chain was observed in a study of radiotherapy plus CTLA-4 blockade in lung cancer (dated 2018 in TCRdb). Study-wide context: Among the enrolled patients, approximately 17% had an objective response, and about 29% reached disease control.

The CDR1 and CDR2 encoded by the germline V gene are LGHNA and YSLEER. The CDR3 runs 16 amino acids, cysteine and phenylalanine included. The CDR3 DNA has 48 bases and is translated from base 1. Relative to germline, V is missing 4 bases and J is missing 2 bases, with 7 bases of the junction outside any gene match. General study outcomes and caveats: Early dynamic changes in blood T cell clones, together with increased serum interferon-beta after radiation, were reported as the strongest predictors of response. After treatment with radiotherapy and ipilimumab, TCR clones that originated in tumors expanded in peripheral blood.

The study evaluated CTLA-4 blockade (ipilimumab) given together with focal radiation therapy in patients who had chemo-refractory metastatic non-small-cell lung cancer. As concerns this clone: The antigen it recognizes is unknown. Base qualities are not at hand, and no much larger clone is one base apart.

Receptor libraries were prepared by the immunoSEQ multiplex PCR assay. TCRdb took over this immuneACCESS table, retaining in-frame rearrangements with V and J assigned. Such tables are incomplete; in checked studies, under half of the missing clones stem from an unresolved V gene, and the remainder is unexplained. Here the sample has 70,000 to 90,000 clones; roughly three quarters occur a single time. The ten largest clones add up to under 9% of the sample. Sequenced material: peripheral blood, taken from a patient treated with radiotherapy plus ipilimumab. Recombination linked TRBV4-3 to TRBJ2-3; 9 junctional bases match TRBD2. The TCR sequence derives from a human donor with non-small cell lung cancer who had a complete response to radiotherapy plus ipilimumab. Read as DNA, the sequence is TGCGCCAGCAGCCGAAATCCGGGACTAGCCACAGATACGCAGTATTTT. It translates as CASSRNPGLATDTQYF.